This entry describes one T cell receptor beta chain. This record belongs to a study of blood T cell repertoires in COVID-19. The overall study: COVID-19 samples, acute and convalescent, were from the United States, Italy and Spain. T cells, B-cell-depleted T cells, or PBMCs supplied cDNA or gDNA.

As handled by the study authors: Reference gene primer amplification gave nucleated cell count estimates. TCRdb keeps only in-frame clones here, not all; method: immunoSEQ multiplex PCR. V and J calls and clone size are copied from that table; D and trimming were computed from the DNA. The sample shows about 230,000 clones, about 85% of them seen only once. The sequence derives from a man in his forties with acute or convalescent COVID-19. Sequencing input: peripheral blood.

The CDR3 here is CASSQGGTSGYTF. In DNA, the CDR3 is TGTGCCAGCAGCCAAGGAGGAACAAGTGGCTACACCTTC. This chain links TRBV4-2 with TRBJ1-2, with D uncertain. There are 13 residues in the CDR3. Trimming stripped 1 base from V and 7 bases from J, with 10 bases between. Looked up from germline, CDR1 is LGHNA and CDR2 is YNFKEQ.